The clone carrying this TCR beta chain was seen more than once but under ten times. Expressed TCRB transcripts were sequenced because the isolated RNA had all been reverse transcribed beforehand. Assay: immunoSEQ multiplex PCR; the TCRdb copy retains only in-frame clones and omits some. The profile shows a few hundred thousand clones, about 18% of them singletons. The data derive from a study of beta chain features in type 1 diabetes. CDR3 length equals 15 residues. Germline V lookup: CDR1 MNHEY, CDR2 SVGAGI. V was cut by 2 bases and J by 7 bases, with 18 bases left in between. This chain uses TRBV6-5 with TRBJ2-7; D not certain. The receptor comes from a woman between 18 and 29 years old in good health. What was sequenced was naive CD4+ T cells from blood. CDR3: CASSYAPGSRWEQYF. The CDR3 nucleotides read TGTGCCAGCAGTTACGCCCCTGGATCGCGGTGGGAGCAGTACTTC.